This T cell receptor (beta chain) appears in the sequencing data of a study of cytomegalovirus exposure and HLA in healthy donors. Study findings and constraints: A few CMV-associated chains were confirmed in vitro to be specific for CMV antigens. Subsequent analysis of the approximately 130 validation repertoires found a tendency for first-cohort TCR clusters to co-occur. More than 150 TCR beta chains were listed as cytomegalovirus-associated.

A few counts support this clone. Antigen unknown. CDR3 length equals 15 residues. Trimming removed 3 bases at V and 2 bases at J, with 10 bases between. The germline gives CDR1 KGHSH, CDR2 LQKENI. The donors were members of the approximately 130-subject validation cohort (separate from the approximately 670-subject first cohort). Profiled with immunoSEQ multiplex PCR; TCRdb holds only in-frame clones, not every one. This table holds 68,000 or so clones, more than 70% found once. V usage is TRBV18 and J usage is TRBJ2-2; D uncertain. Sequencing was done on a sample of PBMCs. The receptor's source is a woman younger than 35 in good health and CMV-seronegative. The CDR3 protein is CASSPLGRNTGELFF. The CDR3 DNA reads TGTGCCAGCTCACCCCTGGGCAGAAACACCGGGGAGCTGTTTTTT. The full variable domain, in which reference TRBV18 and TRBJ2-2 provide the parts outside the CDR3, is NAGVMQNPRHLVRRRGQEARLRCSPMKGHSHVYWYRQLPEEGLKFMVYLQKENIIDESGMPKERFSAEFPKEGPSILRIQQVVRGDSAAYFCASSPLGRNTGELFFGEGSRLTVL.